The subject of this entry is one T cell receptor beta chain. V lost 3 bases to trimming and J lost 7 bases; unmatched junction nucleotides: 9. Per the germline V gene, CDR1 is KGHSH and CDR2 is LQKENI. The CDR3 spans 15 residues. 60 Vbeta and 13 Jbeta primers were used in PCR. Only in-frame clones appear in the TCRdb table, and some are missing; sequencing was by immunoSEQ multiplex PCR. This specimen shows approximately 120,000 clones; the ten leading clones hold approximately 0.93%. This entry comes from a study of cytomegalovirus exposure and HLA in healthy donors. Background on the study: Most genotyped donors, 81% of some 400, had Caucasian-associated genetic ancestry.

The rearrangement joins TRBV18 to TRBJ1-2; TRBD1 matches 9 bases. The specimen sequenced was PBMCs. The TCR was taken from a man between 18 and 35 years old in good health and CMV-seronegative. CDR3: CASSPQGQGISGYTF. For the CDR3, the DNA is TGTGCCAGCTCACCCCAGGGACAGGGAATTTCTGGCTACACCTTC. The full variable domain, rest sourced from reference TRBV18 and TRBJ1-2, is NAGVMQNPRHLVRRRGQEARLRCSPMKGHSHVYWYRQLPEEGLKFMVYLQKENIIDESGMPKERFSAEFPKEGPSILRIQQVVRGDSAAYFCASSPQGQGISGYTFGSGTRLTVV.